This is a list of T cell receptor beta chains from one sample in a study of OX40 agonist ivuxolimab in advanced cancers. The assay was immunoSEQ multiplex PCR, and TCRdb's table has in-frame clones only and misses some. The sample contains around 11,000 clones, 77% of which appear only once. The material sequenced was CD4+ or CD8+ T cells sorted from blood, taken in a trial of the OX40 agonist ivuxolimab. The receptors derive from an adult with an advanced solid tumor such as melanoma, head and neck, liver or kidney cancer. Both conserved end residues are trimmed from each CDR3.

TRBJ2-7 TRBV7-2 ASSYASSYEQY
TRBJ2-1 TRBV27 ASSFHGLASYNEQF
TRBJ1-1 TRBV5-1 ASSIRDTNTEAF
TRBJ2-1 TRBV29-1 SVEDVSGGPSNEQF
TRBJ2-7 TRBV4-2 ASSQTASSPEQY
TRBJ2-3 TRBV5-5 ASSSPDTSSTDTQY
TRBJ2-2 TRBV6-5 ASSPGTVDTGELF
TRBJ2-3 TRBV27 ASSLGLAVIDTQY
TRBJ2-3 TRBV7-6 ASSLAAHSTDTQY
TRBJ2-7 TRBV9 ASSVGNSYEQY
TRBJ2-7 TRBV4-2 ASSQELGGGLSYEQY
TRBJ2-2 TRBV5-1 ASSPPVVGLNTGELF
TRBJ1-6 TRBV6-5 ASWDWGAYNSPLH
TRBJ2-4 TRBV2 ASTDPPASGEYIQY
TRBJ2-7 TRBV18 ASSPRDRGYEQY
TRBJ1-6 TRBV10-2 ASTTTENSPLH
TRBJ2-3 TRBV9 ASSVEGASTDTQY
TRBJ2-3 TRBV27 ASRPIGLAGAVGTDTQY
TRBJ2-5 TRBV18 ASSPLKETQY
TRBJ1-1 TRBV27 ASSLQGENTEAF
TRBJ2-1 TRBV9 ASSLSGRSSYNEQF
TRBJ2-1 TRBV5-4 ASSLESVYNEQF
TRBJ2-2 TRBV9 ASSVWGNTGELF
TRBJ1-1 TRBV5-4 ASSPTGGRTEAF
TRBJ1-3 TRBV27 ASSSAAYGGNTIY
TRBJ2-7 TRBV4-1 ASSQEEGEYEQY
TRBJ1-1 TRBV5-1 ASSPGTPNTEAF
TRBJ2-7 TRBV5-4 ASSSGISYEQY
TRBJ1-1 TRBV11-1 ASSSGGAEAF
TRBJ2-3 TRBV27 ASSARGEGHDTQY
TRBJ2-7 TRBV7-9 ASSAAPGTANYEQY
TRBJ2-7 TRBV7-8 ASSLDPGSYEQY